This TCR beta chain was profiled in a study of cytomegalovirus exposure and HLA in healthy donors. The primer mix had 60 Vbeta and 13 Jbeta primers. Assay: immunoSEQ multiplex PCR; the TCRdb copy retains only in-frame clones and omits some. The sample has some 88,000 clones; 55% to 85% are singletons. CDR3 length: 16 residues. Germline V lookup: CDR1 SGDLS, CDR2 YYNGEE. V lost 1 base and J lost 2; bases outside the gene matches: 5. This clone was recorded a few times. The V gene is TRBV9, the J gene TRBJ2-5; 10 bases are a match to TRBD1. The TCR originated in a woman aged 18-35 years in good health and CMV-seropositive. The sample consisted of PBMCs. CDR3 protein: CASSVRDRGGQETQYF. The CDR3 DNA sequence: TGTGCCAGCAGCGTAAGGGACAGGGGCGGACAAGAGACCCAGTACTTC.